This T cell receptor beta chain was profiled in a study of regulatory T cells in long-lasting Graves disease. The sample's time point: newly diagnosed GD, antithyroid drugs for less than 3 months. Scientists built the TCR library using RNA that was extracted from PBMCs. The CDR3 loop spans 12 amino acids. Germline CDR1 reads SNHLY; CDR2 reads FYNNEI. The trim removed 4 bases at V and 10 bases at J, leaving 4 bases unmatched. The sample holds many counts of this clonotype. For TCR beta, libraries came from iRepertoire HTBI primers and Arm-PCR of CDR3 regions. TCRdb fed the multiplex PCR reads into MiXCR, producing one record per CDR3 protein. This repertoire shows 500,000 or so distinct CDR3 sequences, under 20% found once; its top ten account for 12%. These data are also associated with another study on T cells in Graves' hyperthyroidism and ophthalmopathy.

The chain carries TRBV2 and TRBJ2-1, with TRBD2 identical over 7 bases. The clonotype was recovered from a man aged 40-49 years with Graves disease. The input for sequencing was peripheral blood mononuclear cells (PBMCs), taken at new diagnosis, from a patient treated with antithyroid drugs. CDR3 coding DNA: TGTGCCAGCAGTGCGCGGGAGCTCGAGCAGTTCTTC. Translated, it gives CASSARELEQFF.